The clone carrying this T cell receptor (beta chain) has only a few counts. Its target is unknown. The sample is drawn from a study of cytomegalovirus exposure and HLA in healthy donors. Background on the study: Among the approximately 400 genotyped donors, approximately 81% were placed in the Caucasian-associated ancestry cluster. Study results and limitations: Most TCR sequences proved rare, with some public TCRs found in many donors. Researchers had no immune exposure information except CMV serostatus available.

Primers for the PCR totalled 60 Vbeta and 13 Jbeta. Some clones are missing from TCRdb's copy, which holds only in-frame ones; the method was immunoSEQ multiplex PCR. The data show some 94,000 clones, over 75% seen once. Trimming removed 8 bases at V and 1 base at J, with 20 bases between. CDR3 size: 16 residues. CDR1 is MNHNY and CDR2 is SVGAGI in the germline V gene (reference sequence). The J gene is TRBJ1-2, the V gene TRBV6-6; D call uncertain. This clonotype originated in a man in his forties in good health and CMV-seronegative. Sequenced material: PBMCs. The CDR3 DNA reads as TGTGCCAGCTATGGAGTGTATCGGGGTGGTAACTATGGCTACACCTTC. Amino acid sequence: CASYGVYRGGNYGYTF.